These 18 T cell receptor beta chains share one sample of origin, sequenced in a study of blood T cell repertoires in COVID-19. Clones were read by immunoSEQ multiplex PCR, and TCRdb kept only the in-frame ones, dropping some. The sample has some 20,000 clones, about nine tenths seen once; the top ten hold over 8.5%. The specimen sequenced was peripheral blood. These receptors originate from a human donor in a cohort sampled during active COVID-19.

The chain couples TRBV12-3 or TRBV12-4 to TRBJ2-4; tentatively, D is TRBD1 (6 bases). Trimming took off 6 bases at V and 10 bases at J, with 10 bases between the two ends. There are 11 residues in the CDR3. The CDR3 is CASRLGGIQYF. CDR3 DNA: TGTGCCAGCAGGCTAGGGGGAATTCAGTACTTC.

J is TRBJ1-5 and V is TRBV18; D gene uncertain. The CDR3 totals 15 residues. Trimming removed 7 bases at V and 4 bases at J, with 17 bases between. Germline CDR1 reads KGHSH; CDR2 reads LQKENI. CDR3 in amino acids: CASCNSGGTNQPQHF. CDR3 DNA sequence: TGTGCCAGCTGCAACTCGGGTGGAACGAATCAGCCCCAGCATTTT.

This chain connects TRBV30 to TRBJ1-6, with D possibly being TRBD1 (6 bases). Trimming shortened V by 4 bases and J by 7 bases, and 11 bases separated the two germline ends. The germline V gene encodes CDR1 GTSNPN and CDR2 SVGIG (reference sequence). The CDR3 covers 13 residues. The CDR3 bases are TGTGCCTGGAATCTGGGGGCCAATTCACCCCTCCACTTT. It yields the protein CAWNLGANSPLHF.

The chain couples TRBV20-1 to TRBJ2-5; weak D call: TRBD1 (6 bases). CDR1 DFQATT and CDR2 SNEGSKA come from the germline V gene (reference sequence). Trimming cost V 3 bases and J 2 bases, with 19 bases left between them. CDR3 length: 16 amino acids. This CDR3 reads CSASPVGQTYQETQYF. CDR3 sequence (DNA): TGCAGTGCTAGTCCCGTAGGACAGACCTATCAAGAGACCCAGTACTTC.

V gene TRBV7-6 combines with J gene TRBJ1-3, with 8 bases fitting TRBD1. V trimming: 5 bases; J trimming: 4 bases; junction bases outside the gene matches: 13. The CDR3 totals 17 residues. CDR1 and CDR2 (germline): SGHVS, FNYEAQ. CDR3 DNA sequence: TGTGCCAGCAGCCGGACCGGACAGGGTTTGGCCGGAAACACCATATATTTT. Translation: CASSRTGQGLAGNTIYF.

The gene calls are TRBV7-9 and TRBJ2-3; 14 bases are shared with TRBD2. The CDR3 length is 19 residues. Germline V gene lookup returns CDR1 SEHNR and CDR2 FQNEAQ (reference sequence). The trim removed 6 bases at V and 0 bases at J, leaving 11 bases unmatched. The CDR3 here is CASRKGLAGDATSTDTQYF. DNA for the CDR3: TGTGCCAGCAGGAAGGGACTAGCGGGGGACGCGACTAGCACAGATACGCAGTATTTT.

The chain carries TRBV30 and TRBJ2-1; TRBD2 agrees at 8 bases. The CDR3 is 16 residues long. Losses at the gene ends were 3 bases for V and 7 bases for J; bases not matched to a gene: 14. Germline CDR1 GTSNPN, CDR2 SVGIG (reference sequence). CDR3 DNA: TGTGCCTGGAGGGGGCTTGCGGGGGGCGGATGGAATGAGCAGTTCTTC. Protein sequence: CAWRGLAGGGWNEQFF.

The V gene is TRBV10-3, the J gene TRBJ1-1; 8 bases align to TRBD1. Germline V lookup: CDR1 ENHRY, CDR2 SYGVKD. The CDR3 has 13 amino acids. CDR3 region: CVSAGQDGTEAFF. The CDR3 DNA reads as TGTGTCTCAGCGGGACAGGATGGGACTGAAGCTTTCTTT.

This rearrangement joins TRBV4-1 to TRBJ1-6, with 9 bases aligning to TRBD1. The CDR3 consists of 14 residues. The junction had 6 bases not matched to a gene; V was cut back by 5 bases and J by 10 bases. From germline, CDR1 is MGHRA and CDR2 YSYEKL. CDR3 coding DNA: TGCGCCAGCAGCAGCCGGACAGGGGTGTCACCCCTCCACTTT. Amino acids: CASSSRTGVSPLHF.

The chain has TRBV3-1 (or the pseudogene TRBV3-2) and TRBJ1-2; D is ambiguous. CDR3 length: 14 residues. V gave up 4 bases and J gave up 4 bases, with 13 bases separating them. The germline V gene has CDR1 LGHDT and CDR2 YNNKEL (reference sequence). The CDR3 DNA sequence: TGTGCCAGCAGCCCTCGGGAGGAGTCCTATGGCTACACCTTC. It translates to CASSPREESYGYTF.

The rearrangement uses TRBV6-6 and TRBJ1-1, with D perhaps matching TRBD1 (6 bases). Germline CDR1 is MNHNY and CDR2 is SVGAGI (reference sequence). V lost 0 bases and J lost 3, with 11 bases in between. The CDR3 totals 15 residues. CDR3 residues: CASSYSGGLDTEAFF. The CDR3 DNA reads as TGTGCCAGCAGTTACTCGGGGGGGCTGGACACTGAAGCTTTCTTT.

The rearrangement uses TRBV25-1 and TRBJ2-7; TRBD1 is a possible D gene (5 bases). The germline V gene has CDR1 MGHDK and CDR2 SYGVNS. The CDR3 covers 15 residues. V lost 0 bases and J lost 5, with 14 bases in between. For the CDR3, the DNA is TGTGCCAGCAGTGAATATATGGGGCCCCAGGACGAGCAGTACTTC. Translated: CASSEYMGPQDEQYF.

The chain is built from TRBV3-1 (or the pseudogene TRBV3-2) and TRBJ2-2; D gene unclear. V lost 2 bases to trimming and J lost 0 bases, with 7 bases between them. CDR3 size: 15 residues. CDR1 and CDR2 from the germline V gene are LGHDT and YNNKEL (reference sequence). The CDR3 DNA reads TGTGCCAGCAGCCAACGGAGCGCGAACACCGGGGAGCTGTTTTTT. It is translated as CASSQRSANTGELFF.

The CDR3 DNA sequence: TGTGCCAGCTCATTGAGCGGGACCTCCTACGAGCAGTACTTC. Translated, it gives CASSLSGTSYEQYF. The chain combines TRBV18 with TRBJ2-7; the match to TRBD2 covers 7 bases. V was clipped by 5 bases and J by 0 bases; unmatched bases: 4. The V gene's germline CDR1 is KGHSH and CDR2 LQKENI. CDR3 length: 14 amino acids.

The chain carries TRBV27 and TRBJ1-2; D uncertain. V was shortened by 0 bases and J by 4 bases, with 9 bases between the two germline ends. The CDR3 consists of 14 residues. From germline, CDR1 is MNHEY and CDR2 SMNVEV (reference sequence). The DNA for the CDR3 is TGTGCCAGCAGTTTATCTAGCGCTGGCTATGGCTACACCTTC. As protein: CASSLSSAGYGYTF.

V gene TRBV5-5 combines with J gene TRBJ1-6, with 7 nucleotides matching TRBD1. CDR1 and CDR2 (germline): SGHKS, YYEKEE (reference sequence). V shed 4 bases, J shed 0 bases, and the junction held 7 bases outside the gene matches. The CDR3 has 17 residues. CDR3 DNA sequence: TGTGCCAGCAGCATCCGGGACAGTGACTCCTATAATTCACCCCTCCACTTT. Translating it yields CASSIRDSDSYNSPLHF.

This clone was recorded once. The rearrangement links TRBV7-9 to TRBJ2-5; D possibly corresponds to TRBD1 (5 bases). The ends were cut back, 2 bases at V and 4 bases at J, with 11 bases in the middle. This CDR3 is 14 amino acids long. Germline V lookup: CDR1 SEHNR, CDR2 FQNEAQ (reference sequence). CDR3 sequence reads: CASSLQGVRETQYF. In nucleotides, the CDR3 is TGTGCCAGCAGCTTACAGGGTGTCCGAGAGACCCAGTACTTC.

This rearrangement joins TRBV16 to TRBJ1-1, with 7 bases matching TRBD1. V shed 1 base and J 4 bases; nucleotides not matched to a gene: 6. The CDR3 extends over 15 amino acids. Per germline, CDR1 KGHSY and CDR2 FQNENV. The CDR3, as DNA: TGTGCCAGCAGCCAATACCCAGGGGGGACCACTGAAGCTTTCTTT. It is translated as CASSQYPGGTTEAFF.